This T cell receptor (beta chain) was sequenced during a study of T cells in Graves' hyperthyroidism and ophthalmopathy (dated by TCRdb to about 2019). Regarding the study in general: Peripheral blood was sampled at the time of initial diagnosis, prior to any treatment. TCR V-J signatures able to tell the groups apart were searched for in a discovery cohort of 95 or so patients, of whom about 40 had Graves' ophthalmopathy and some 60 had stable Graves' hyperthyroidism. Prospective prediction of ophthalmopathy was tested in an independent validation cohort of fewer than 20 hyperthyroidism patients and some 17 patients who later progressed to ophthalmopathy. For training and testing, the approximately 97 patients in the discovery cohort were randomly divided in a 7:3 ratio. In over five Graves' hyperthyroidism patients, the study also compared T-cell repertoires from thyroid tissue with T-cell repertoires from blood. After sampling, hyperthyroidism patients received methimazole starting at 30 mg daily, and ophthalmopathy patients received high-dose intravenous methylprednisolone. TCR Vbeta CDR3 sequencing of 130 to 150 peripheral blood samples (approximately 44 ophthalmopathy, 70 to 85 hyperthyroidism and 17 progressor patients) is reported in the paper.

V loses 6 bases of germline sequence and J loses 2 bases, and the interval between the two ends is 14 bases. CDR1 SGHTA and CDR2 FQGNSA were looked up in the germline V gene. Including the terminal cysteine and phenylalanine, the CDR3 comprises 14 residues. Only CDR3 DNA remains: 42 bases, in frame from the first base. This clonotype showed up just a few times. It lacks a known antigen. Per-base qualities were not stored, and no clone one base away is much larger. The TCR beta CDR3 regions were amplified from RNA transcripts. The TCR CDR3 was subjected to a first round of RT-PCR using the HTBI primer set and the Qiagen OneStep RT-PCR kit. The libraries were constructed in a second round of multiplex PCR and then size-selected and purified. Sequencing of the libraries was done on an Illumina HiSeq2000 using paired-end 100 bp reads. The published analysis was carried out like this. SOAPnuke was used to process the raw data, throwing out any read that contained adapters or uncalled bases, had a mean Phred below 15, or lacked an exact constant-primer or identifier match. COPE v1.2.5 was used to merge the high-quality paired reads, and each unique nucleotide sequence was defined as a clonotype. Clonotypes were aligned to IMGT TRBV, TRBD and TRBJ reference segments using MiTCR v1.1. Only V-J combinations with frequency above 0.0001, covering approximately 99% of repertoires, were analysed. The TCS score was defined as the ratio of F50 (clonal expansion) to E x V (chaos), calculated using BLOSUM62-based TCRdist between CDR3 peptides within each V-J. Welch's t-statistics and random forest reduced some 510 V-J features to about 13, which were used in a naive Bayes classifier (R e1071). Starting from the raw public reads, TCRdb applied fastp trimming at Q25, assembled clones with MiXCR and retained in-frame beta chains. Every entry covers one CDR3 protein and lists the most common genes and DNA from its rows. TCRdb assigned the V and J calls; the authors' analysis was not used. Recorded for this sample are about 640,000 distinct CDR3 sequences; more than 20% of them occurred a single time. The ten largest make up around a third of the sample.

Study-wide findings and limitations: Blood samples also contained most of the expanded thyroid clonotypes (frequency above 0.001), which suggests that blood repertoires may reflect thyroid immune responses. A model built on a 13 V-J signature distinguished ophthalmopathy from stable hyperthyroidism, reaching roughly 88% sensitivity and approximately 83% specificity in cross-validation and 80%/75% in testing. No statistical method was used to fix the sample size in advance, and group allocation was not hidden from the investigators. During validation, the model predicted progression to ophthalmopathy a median of around 6 months ahead of onset, with roughly 65% sensitivity and more than 72% specificity.

Moderately to severely active disease, a Clinical Activity Score of at least 3, a NOSPECS grade of at least 4, and a duration under 3 months were present in ophthalmopathy patients. Patients with uncontrolled infections, other autoimmune diseases, pregnancy or lactation were excluded. Diagnoses were established on the basis of clinical symptoms, serum thyroxine and TRAb, thyroid ultrasound, and orbital computed tomography. PBMCs were isolated from about 9.2 ml of fresh peripheral blood by Ficoll-Paque density gradient centrifugation. Total RNA was extracted using Trizol reagent, and RNA quality was assessed on an Agilent 2100 Bioanalyzer.

The sequence links TRBV7-2 to TRBJ2-7; there is no confident call for the D gene. This sequence originates from a man aged 30-40 years with Graves' ophthalmopathy. The sample consisted of blood. The CDR3 region has the sequence CASSYSFSAYEQYF. The nucleotides are TGTGCCAGCAGTTACTCGTTTTCAGCCTACGAGCAGTACTTC.